The next 21 T cell receptor beta chains were all read from a single sample in a study of T cells in localized non-small cell lung cancer. The method was immunoSEQ multiplex PCR; TCRdb's version includes in-frame clones alone and lacks a portion of them. This sample has approximately 43,000 clones; more than 85% occur once, and the top ten carry roughly 7%. Sequences were derived from peripheral blood, sampled before any cancer treatment. The receptors stem from a woman aged 18-49 years with stage III lung adenocarcinoma.

V is TRBV30 and J is TRBJ1-6; unclear D gene. Trimming removed 4 bases from V and 6 bases from J, with 19 bases in between. The CDR3 has 16 amino acids. CDR1 and CDR2 (germline): GTSNPN, SVGIG (reference sequence). The DNA for the CDR3 is TGTGCCTGGACCGAGGTAGTAGGAGGTAGTAATTCACCCCTCCACTTT. It encodes CAWTEVVGGSNSPLHF.

The rearrangement joins TRBV2 to TRBJ1-1, with unresolved D. The CDR3 totals 18 residues. Trimming removed 8 bases at V and 1 base at J, with 26 bases between. Germline CDR1 reads SNHLY; CDR2 reads FYNNEI. DNA of the CDR3: TGTGCCAGCTGGAGGGTGAGGGCAAGTTCTGGACCGAACACTGAAGCTTTCTTT. Residues: CASWRVRASSGPNTEAFF. Filled out from reference TRBV2 and TRBJ1-1, the complete variable domain reads EPEVTQTPSHQVTQMGQEVILRCVPISNHLYFYWYRQILGQKVEFLVSFYNNEISEKSEIFDDQFSVERPDGSNFTLKIRSTKLEDSAMYFCASWRVRASSGPNTEAFFGQGTRLTVV.

Only a few counts were recorded for this clone. The chain joins TRBV10-3 to TRBJ2-3; D call uncertain. This CDR3 has 12 residues. V lost 6 bases and J lost 1, with 5 bases in between. Germline CDR1 reads ENHRY; CDR2 reads SYGVKD. The DNA for the CDR3 is TGTGCCATCAGCTATCGCACAGATACGCAGTATTTT. It encodes CAISYRTDTQYF.

This chain uses TRBV5-4 with TRBJ2-5, with D perhaps being TRBD1 or TRBD2 (5 bases each). Germline V gives CDR1 SGHNT, CDR2 YYREEE (reference sequence). CDR3 size: 14 residues. V lost 4 bases and J lost 2, with 12 bases in between. The DNA for the CDR3 is TGTGCCAGCAGCAAAGCCGGGACGCAAGAGACCCAGTACTTC. Translating it yields CASSKAGTQETQYF.

The chain employs TRBV6-5 and TRBJ2-2; perhaps D is TRBD1 or TRBD2 (5 bases each). Germline CDR1 is MNHEY and CDR2 is SVGAGI. The CDR3 loop spans 14 amino acids. Deletions cut 4 bases from V and 5 bases from J, with 11 bases between. The CDR3 region is CASSSQGRTGELFF. CDR3 bases: TGTGCCAGCAGTTCGCAGGGACGGACCGGGGAGCTGTTTTTT.

This rearrangement joins TRBV5-6 to TRBJ2-7; 11 bases are shared with TRBD2. V shed 4 bases and J 4 bases; nucleotides not matched to a gene: 13. Germline V CDR1 and CDR2: SGHDT, YYEEEE. The length of the CDR3 is 17 residues. CDR3 DNA: TGTGCCAGCAGCCCGCAACTAGCGGGGGCTCCTCTTTACGAGCAGTACTTC. This codes for CASSPQLAGAPLYEQYF. Drawing the rest from reference TRBV5-6 and TRBJ2-7, the complete variable domain is DAGVTQSPTHLIKTRGQQVTLRCSPKSGHDTVSWYQQALGQGPQFIFQYYEEEERQRGNFPDRFSGHQFPNYSSELNVNALLLGDSALYLCASSPQLAGAPLYEQYFGPGTRLTVT.

The chain combines TRBV6-6 with TRBJ2-1; TRBD2 might be the D (5 bases). Germline CDR1 reads MNHNY; CDR2 reads SVGAGI (reference sequence). The ends were cut back, 5 bases at V and 7 bases at J, with 9 bases in the middle. This CDR3 has 12 residues. For the CDR3, the DNA is TGTGCCAGCAGTGATGGGAGAAATGAGCAGTTCTTC. Translated, it gives CASSDGRNEQFF.

The J gene is TRBJ1-1, the V gene TRBV30, with unresolved D. V shed 2 bases and J shed 9 bases, with 10 bases lying between them. Per the germline V gene, CDR1 is GTSNPN and CDR2 is SVGIG (reference sequence). The CDR3 spans 11 residues. CDR3 sequence reads: CAWSLSDKAFF. The DNA of the CDR3 is TGTGCCTGGAGTTTGTCTGATAAAGCTTTCTTT.

The chain has TRBV28 and TRBJ2-3; TRBD1 matches 7 bases. V shed 6 bases, J shed 3 bases, and the junction held 9 bases outside the gene matches. Germline CDR1 and CDR2: MDHEN and SYDVKM. The CDR3 sequence is 15 residues long. In DNA form, the CDR3 reads TGTGCCAGCAGCCACGACAGGGTGGGTACAGATACGCAGTATTTT. Translated, it gives CASSHDRVGTDTQYF. Full variable domain (remainder filled in from reference TRBV28 and TRBJ2-3): DVKVTQSSRYLVKRTGEKVFLECVQDMDHENMFWYRQDPGLGLRLIYFSYDVKMKEKGDIPEGYSVSREKKERFSLILESASTNQTSMYLCASSHDRVGTDTQYFGPGTRLTVL.

V is TRBV18 and J is TRBJ2-7, with 8 bases fitting TRBD1. CDR1 is KGHSH, CDR2 LQKENI, per germline. The junction had 4 bases not matched to a gene; V was cut back by 1 base and J by 2 bases. The CDR3 is made up of 15 amino acids. The DNA for the CDR3 is TGTGCCAGCTCACCACTTAAACAGGGGGCCTACGAGCAGTACTTC. Protein product: CASSPLKQGAYEQYF.

Only one count was recorded for this clone. The rearrangement joins TRBV18 to TRBJ1-6; D is unclear. This CDR3 is built from 16 residues. With 6 bases removed from V and 0 bases from J, the gap between germline ends came to 12 bases. In germline, CDR1 is KGHSH, CDR2 LQKENI. In nucleotides, the CDR3 is TGTGCCAGCTCCCGAGGAAGGAGCTCCTATAATTCACCCCTCCACTTT. The encoded protein is CASSRGRSSYNSPLHF.

The V and J genes are TRBV4-1 and TRBJ1-2, with a weak D call TRBD1 (6 bases). This CDR3 region has 15 residues. The ends were cut back, 0 bases at V and 5 bases at J, with 13 bases in the middle. CDR1 MGHRA and CDR2 YSYEKL come from the germline V gene. CDR3: CASSQEGDTSYGYTF. As DNA, the CDR3 is TGCGCCAGCAGCCAAGAGGGGGACACGTCGTATGGCTACACCTTC.

This chain uses TRBV18 with TRBJ1-2; the match to TRBD1 covers 8 bases. Per the germline V gene, CDR1 is KGHSH and CDR2 is LQKENI. V dropped 4 bases and J dropped 0; count of bases not matched to a gene: 4. CDR3 length: 15 amino acids. In nucleotides, the CDR3 is TGTGCCAGCTCACTCGGGACAGGAGCTAACTATGGCTACACCTTC. Residues: CASSLGTGANYGYTF.

This clone has only one observation. The chain couples TRBV5-1 to TRBJ2-3; D unresolved. This CDR3 has 15 residues. Trimming took 0 bases from V and 3 from J, leaving 11 bases between them. Looked up from germline, CDR1 is SGHRS and CDR2 is YFSETQ. CDR3 residues: CASSLALGRTDTQYF. Written as DNA, the CDR3 is TGCGCCAGCAGCTTGGCGTTAGGTCGGACAGATACGCAGTATTTT.

This chain joins TRBV10-3 and TRBJ1-5; 7 bases align to TRBD1. Germline CDR1 and CDR2: ENHRY and SYGVKD. The trim removed 0 bases at V and 4 bases at J, leaving 3 bases unmatched. The CDR3 is 15 residues long. CDR3 sequence: CAISESETGNQPQHF. CDR3 in DNA: TGTGCCATCAGTGAGTCGGAGACAGGGAATCAGCCCCAGCATTTT.

This clone is a singleton in its sample. This chain joins TRBV10-1 and TRBJ2-1; 7 bases are a match to TRBD1. V shed 3 bases and J 4 bases; nucleotides not matched to a gene: 3. Germline V lookup: CDR1 WNHNN, CDR2 SYGVQD (reference sequence). CDR3 length: 14 amino acids. The DNA for the CDR3 is TGCGCCAGCAGTGACTCGGACAGGTACAATGAGCAGTTCTTC. Amino acid sequence: CASSDSDRYNEQFF.

J is TRBJ2-1 and V is TRBV10-3; D not resolved. The CDR3 sequence is 12 residues long. V was trimmed by 4 bases and J by 6 bases, leaving 7 bases between them. Germline CDR1 reads ENHRY; CDR2 reads SYGVKD. CDR3 coding DNA: TGTGCCATCAGTGGCAGGTTCAATGAGCAGTTCTTC. Protein: CAISGRFNEQFF.

The chain uses TRBV7-2 and TRBJ1-4; TRBD1 matches at 7 bases. CDR3 length: 14 amino acids. The ends lost 4 bases at V and 7 bases at J; junction bases unmatched: 6. The germline CDR1 and CDR2 sequences are SGHTA and FQGNSA. The CDR3 reads CASSSGQGGEKLFF. The CDR3 nucleotides read TGTGCCAGCAGCTCAGGCCAGGGGGGTGAAAAACTGTTTTTT.

The chain has TRBV25-1 and TRBJ1-1; possible D gene TRBD1, 5 bases. The germline V gene encodes CDR1 MGHDK and CDR2 SYGVNS. The length of the CDR3 is 10 residues. Deletions cut 11 bases from V and 9 bases from J, with 13 bases between. CDR3: CAGQGSKAFF. Written as DNA, the CDR3 is TGTGCCGGTCAGGGCAGTAAAGCTTTCTTT. The full variable domain, completed using reference TRBV25-1 and TRBJ1-1, is EADIYQTPRYLVIGTGKKITLECSQTMGHDKMYWYQQDPGMELHLIHYSYGVNSTEKGDLSSESTVSRIRTEHFPLTLESARPSHTSQYLCAGQGSKAFFGQGTRLTVV.

V usage is TRBV2 and J usage is TRBJ2-2; 10 bases line up with TRBD1. V shed 5 bases and J 4 bases; nucleotides not matched to a gene: 7. The V gene's germline CDR1 is SNHLY and CDR2 FYNNEI. This CDR3 contains 16 residues. CDR3 nucleotides: TGTGCCAGCAGTCCCCGGACAGGGGGTCTCACCGGGGAGCTGTTTTTT. Amino acids: CASSPRTGGLTGELFF. Full variable domain (remainder filled in from reference TRBV2 and TRBJ2-2): EPEVTQTPSHQVTQMGQEVILRCVPISNHLYFYWYRQILGQKVEFLVSFYNNEISEKSEIFDDQFSVERPDGSNFTLKIRSTKLEDSAMYFCASSPRTGGLTGELFFGEGSRLTVL.

This clone came up once. The CDR3 DNA follows: TGTGCCAGTAGTCAGCAAACAGGGGGCGGGGAGACCCAGTACTTC. Residues: CASSQQTGGGETQYF. The chain carries TRBV19 and TRBJ2-5, with 9 bases matching TRBD1. CDR1 is LNHDA, CDR2 SQIVND, per germline (reference sequence). Trimming removed 5 bases from V and 5 bases from J; junction bases left unmatched: 9. CDR3 length: 15 amino acids.